The entry below gives a single T cell receptor (beta chain) sequence along with its context. No cognate antigen has been identified for it. Within one base of it there is no much larger clone, and no base qualities were kept. One collaborating source in Seattle enrolled patients during active infection and followed them longitudinally through the course of disease. Each collaborating institution followed its own protocols to collect whole blood in K2EDTA tubes. Collaborator samples were shipped for TCRbeta analysis as frozen whole blood, isolated PBMCs, or DNA extracted from either sample type. Including the terminal cysteine and phenylalanine, the CDR3 comprises 17 residues. The CDR3 DNA has 51 bases and is translated from base 1. The CDR1 and CDR2 encoded by the germline V gene (reference sequence) are MNHEY and SMNVEV. V trim: 2 bases; J trim: 5 bases; unmatched bases: 13. TCRbeta CDR3 regions were amplified from genomic DNA using the immunoSEQ Assay, a bias-controlled multiplex PCR. The original pipeline was this. The number of nucleated cells in each sample was estimated from the amplification of reference gene primers within the assay. Sequence reads were collapsed and filtered to measure the absolute abundance of every unique TCRbeta CDR3 rearrangement. Productive Simpson clonality was computed per sample as the square root of Simpson's diversity index over productive rearrangements. TCRdb re-hosts the immuneACCESS table, in-frame sequences only. Its copies lack some clones; in the studies checked, an unresolved V gene accounts for under half of them, and the cause for the rest is not known. V and J calls and clone size are copied from that table; D and trimming were computed from the DNA. This sample gives 300,000 to 350,000 clones in total; 90% of them show up just once. The ten biggest clones cover around 0.97% of the sample.

This specimen belongs to a study of blood T cell repertoires in COVID-19 (dated by TCRdb to 2018 to 2021). Regarding the research as a whole: The collaborator samples originated in the United States, Italy and Spain and spanned the acute and convalescent phases of COVID-19. The material from the prospective study consisted of cDNA or gDNA derived from T cells, B-cell-depleted T cells, or PBMCs. Subjects who had been exposed to COVID-19, were actively infected with it, or had recovered from it provided the deeply sampled blood TCRbeta repertoires that made up the dataset. The repertoires were released in a freely available public database meant as a resource for research on the immune response to SARS-CoV-2. Samples came from the ongoing ImmuneRACE study (first 160 participants) plus 1,254 subjects from 6 global collaborators. Sample metadata almost always included a de-identified subject ID, COVID-19 status, age in years and sex. HLA class I and class II types, where available, came from metadata supplied by the sample provider rather than from assay-based typing. The full study reports these points: The quantity of clinical and demographic metadata differed by source and by participant and was supplied without curation.

The chain uses TRBV27 and TRBJ2-7, with 9 central nucleotides matching TRBD2. The clonotype was recovered from a woman in her thirties or forties with COVID-19, enrolled during active disease. Material: peripheral blood. The CDR3 region: CASSLRPRVVAGDEQYF. Here is the DNA: TGTGCCAGCAGTTTAAGGCCCCGGGTCGTAGCGGGGGACGAGCAGTACTTC.